A selection of T cell receptor beta chains follows, all from one sample in a study of T cell responses to AZD1222 COVID-19 vaccine. This table comes from immunoSEQ multiplex PCR, and its TCRdb copy is limited to in-frame clones, with some not included. In the table there are roughly 120,000 clones, around 87% of which are singletons. Source: peripheral blood, taken on day 0 of AZD1222 vaccination. These receptors all stem from an adult in good health. The CDR3 runs from the conserved cysteine through the conserved F or W. D genes are given only for firm matches. Not all rows give a size; the values are once, few, many and, for expanded clones, a class.

clone_size	j_call	d_call	v_call	cdr3_length	cdr3_nt	cdr3_aa
.	TRBJ1-6	.	TRBV15	16	TGTGCCACCAGCAGAGATCCCGGGGGACGTCGTTCACCCCTCCACTTT	CATSRDPGGRRSPLHF
.	TRBJ1-1	.	TRBV6-2/TRBV6-3	16	TGTGCCAGCAGCAGGGGTGAGGGTTTCGGGGGCCCTGAAGCTTTCTTT	CASSRGEGFGGPEAFF
once	TRBJ1-1	TRBD1	TRBV7-6	14	TGTGCCAGCAGCCTCGGACAGGGGAACACTGAAGCTTTCTTT	CASSLGQGNTEAFF
.	TRBJ2-7	.	TRBV6-5	15	TGTGCCAGCATCCCCCCTGGGGGGTTCTCCTACGAGCAGTACTTC	CASIPPGGFSYEQYF
.	TRBJ1-1	.	TRBV4-1	16	TGCGCCAGCAGCCAGACCCGAGCATCAATGAACACTGAAGCTTTCTTT	CASSQTRASMNTEAFF
.	TRBJ1-3	.	TRBV9	14	TGTGCCAGCAGGGAGGGAGTTTCTGGAAACACCATATATTTT	CASREGVSGNTIYF
.	TRBJ1-6	TRBD1	TRBV5-1	14	TGCGCCAGCAAAGGGACAGATCTTAATTCACCCCTCCACTTT	CASKGTDLNSPLHF
.	TRBJ1-6	.	TRBV12-3/TRBV12-4	13	TGTGCCAGCAGTTCACAGAGAAATTCACCCCTCCACTTT	CASSSQRNSPLHF
.	TRBJ2-5	TRBD1	TRBV9	16	TGTGCCAGCAGCAGAAGGCAGGGGGTATTTGAGGGGACCCAGTACTTC	CASSRRQGVFEGTQYF
.	TRBJ1-1	TRBD1	TRBV11-3	13	TGTGCCAGCAGGGCATCCCAGGGGGCTGAAGCTTTCTTT	CASRASQGAEAFF
.	TRBJ2-1	TRBD1	TRBV20-1	11	TGCAGTTCATCAGGGGGCAATGAGCAGTTCTTC	CSSSGGNEQFF
.	TRBJ2-7	.	TRBV6-2/TRBV6-3	14	TGTGCCAGCAGTATGGACAGCATAACCTACGAGCAGTACTTC	CASSMDSITYEQYF
.	TRBJ1-5	.	TRBV19	16	TGTGCCAGTAGTAATGGACGGAGTTCGTCCAATCAGCCCCAGCATTTT	CASSNGRSSSNQPQHF
once	TRBJ1-2	.	TRBV18	14	TGTGCCAGCTCACCACAAGGACAGAGCTATGGCTACACCTTC	CASSPQGQSYGYTF
.	TRBJ2-1	.	TRBV29-1	18	TGCAGCGTTGAAGATGTGGAGGGGAGCGAAGGGGCTAACAATGAGCAGTTCTTC	CSVEDVEGSEGANNEQFF
.	TRBJ2-7	TRBD2	TRBV10-3	14	TGTGCCATCAGTGCCGGGGGGAACCCCTACGAGCAGTACTTC	CAISAGGNPYEQYF
.	TRBJ2-7	.	TRBV5-6	14	TGTGCCAGCAGCTTGGTAGGAACATCCTACGAGCAGTACTTC	CASSLVGTSYEQYF
.	TRBJ1-2	.	TRBV21-1	12	TGTGCCAGCAGCAAGAAAGGGATCGGCTACACCTTC	CASSKKGIGYTF
.	TRBJ1-6	.	TRBV3-1/TRBV3-2	16	TGTGCCAGCAGCCAACGCCGGGCAGCCTATAATTCACCCCTCCACTTT	CASSQRRAAYNSPLHF
.	TRBJ2-3	.	TRBV11-2	16	TGTGCCAGCAGCTTAGATTTGGCGGCTAGCACAGATACGCAGTATTTT	CASSLDLAASTDTQYF
.	TRBJ2-3	.	TRBV2	12	TGTGCCAGCGGATTGCTCCCAGATACGCAGTATTTT	CASGLLPDTQYF
.	TRBJ1-1	.	TRBV6-5	11	TGTGCCAGCAGTCGTAACACTGAAGCTTTCTTT	CASSRNTEAFF
.	TRBJ2-7	.	TRBV5-1	18	TGCGCCAGCAGCTTGGGTTGGACGGACAAGACGAGCTCCTACGAGCAGTACTTC	CASSLGWTDKTSSYEQYF
.	TRBJ1-2	.	TRBV6-2/TRBV6-3	13	TGTGCCAGCACCCCCACAGGATTATTTGGCTACACCTTC	CASTPTGLFGYTF
.	TRBJ2-3	.	TRBV2	17	TGTGCCAGCAGTGAAGCGGTGGGCGGAGAAGCCGCAGATACGCAGTATTTT	CASSEAVGGEAADTQYF
.	TRBJ2-7	.	TRBV4-1	16	TGCGCCAGCAGCCAAGATTCGTCTAGCAGGGCCTACGAGCAGTACTTC	CASSQDSSSRAYEQYF
.	TRBJ1-1	.	TRBV12-5	16	TGTGCTAGTGGTTTGGTAATAGGAAACAGGGTCCCTGAAGCTTTCTTT	CASGLVIGNRVPEAFF
.	TRBJ2-3	.	TRBV4-1	12	TGCGCCAGCAGCCAGACCACAGATACGCAGTATTTT	CASSQTTDTQYF
once	TRBJ1-6	.	TRBV19	16	TGTGCCAGTAGCCGAAACCCCCGGGATCGAGGTTCACCCCTCCACTTT	CASSRNPRDRGSPLHF
.	TRBJ2-7	TRBD2	TRBV7-9	15	TGTGCCAGCAGCTTAGTAGGCACTAGCGGCTACGAGCAGTACTTC	CASSLVGTSGYEQYF
.	TRBJ2-5	TRBD1	TRBV25-1	15	TGTGCCAGCAGTGAATGGACAGGGGAGGTCGAGACCCAGTACTTC	CASSEWTGEVETQYF